Shown below are 2 T cell receptor beta chains from a single sample sequenced in a study of cytomegalovirus exposure and HLA in healthy donors. With 60 Vbeta and 13 Jbeta primers, the PCR was carried out. Only in-frame clones appear in the TCRdb table, and some are missing; sequencing was by immunoSEQ multiplex PCR. Of about 140,000 clones in the sample, 79% were seen once. The source material was PBMCs. The receptors originated from a young man in good health and CMV-seronegative.

V usage is TRBV5-1 and J usage is TRBJ1-4; D not certain. The CDR3 is 13 residues long. From germline, CDR1 is SGHRS and CDR2 YFSETQ. Trimming removed 6 bases from V and 5 bases from J, with 11 bases in between. This CDR3 reads CASTVGVNEKLFF. For the CDR3, the DNA is TGCGCCAGCACCGTCGGAGTAAATGAAAAACTGTTTTTT.

DNA for the CDR3: TGCGCCAGCAGCCAAGATAGGGACAGGGCTTACGAGCAGTACTTC. Its translation is CASSQDRDRAYEQYF. The chain carries TRBV4-1 and TRBJ2-7, with 9 bases fitting TRBD1. CDR1 and CDR2 (germline): MGHRA, YSYEKL. Trimming took 0 bases from V and 4 from J; bases not matched to a gene: 4. The CDR3 contains 15 residues.